This T cell receptor beta chain emerged from a study of regulatory T cells in long-lasting Graves disease (dated by TCRdb to about 2021). With regard to the full study: Newly diagnosed Graves' disease patients had taken antithyroid drugs for less than 3 months. Patients with persistent Graves' disease were compared with patients with newly diagnosed Graves' disease using TCR sequencing and RNA sequencing of peripheral blood. The study was conducted in China and was registered as a clinical trial. A total of about 33 samples underwent TCR sequencing, from about 13 patients with persistent Graves' disease and approximately 20 patients with newly diagnosed Graves' disease.

Library preparation used multiplex PCR. Sequencing instrument: Illumina HiSeq 4000. TCR beta libraries were built with iRepertoire HTBI primers and Arm-PCR amplification of CDR3 regions. Before sequencing, the PCR products underwent gel purification. On the study's bioinformatics: Across samples, around 58 TRBV and 14 TRBJ segments were identified and used for gene usage analysis of CDR3 amino acid clonotypes. COPE and FqMerger were used to merge the filtered high-quality paired reads into contigs. BLAST was used to align contigs to the IMGT TRBV, TRBD and TRBJ reference genes, and CDR3 was defined following IMGT. Clonotypes above 0.1% frequency were classified as highly expanded clones. Repertoire diversity was measured by Shannon entropy, and V-J evenness by the Gini coefficient. Clonotypes shared by more than one individual were considered public. TCRdb applied fastp at Q25 and MiXCR to the public reads, then kept only in-frame beta chains. Duplicate CDR3 protein sequences are folded into a single record with the most common DNA and genes. Here the V and J calls rest on TCRdb's processing, not on the authors' analysis. Counted in this sample were 450,000 to 650,000 distinct CDR3 sequences; about 15% of them appeared once. Of the sample, just under 25% falls within the top ten clones.

This clonotype was recorded many times. Its target antigen remains unknown. Base qualities are not provided; no much larger clone lies one nucleotide away. The study at large found these results: Sequencing and analysis were limited to the TCR beta chain. Compared with newly diagnosed patients, persistent Graves' disease patients had lower TCR Shannon entropy and fewer highly expanded clones, which suggests clonal expansion. The study examined only peripheral blood because the primary lesion, thyroid tissue, could not be accessed. Patients with persistent disease shared more public clonotypes (approximately 2,500) than newly diagnosed patients did (approximately 990). As a limitation, the authors acknowledged that the small sample size may reduce accuracy.

Interpreted using the paper, the time point label stands for: newly diagnosed GD, antithyroid drugs for less than 3 months. For both TCR sequencing and RNA sequencing, RNA was extracted from PBMCs in TRIzol. Graves' disease was diagnosed according to American Thyroid Association guidelines. The patients came from an endocrinology department in Xi'an, China. Each patient gave about 10 milliliters of peripheral blood, collected in an EDTA anticoagulant tube. Ficoll Paque Plus density gradient separation was used to isolate PBMCs, and no further T cell sorting was performed. An Agilent 2100 Bioanalyzer and agarose gel were used to check RNA quality, and a NanoDrop 2000 was used to measure RNA concentration. The same data also went into a second study, on T cells in Graves' hyperthyroidism and ophthalmopathy. The second study's paper adds: Stable Graves' hyperthyroidism was defined as the absence of progression to ophthalmopathy over 18 months of follow-up. Hyperthyroidism patients were aged 18 to 65 years and newly diagnosed, with disease duration of less than 2 months. Patients with uncontrolled infections, other autoimmune diseases, pregnancy or lactation were excluded. Diagnoses were established on the basis of clinical symptoms, serum thyroxine and TRAb, thyroid ultrasound, and orbital computed tomography. A first-round RT-PCR of the TCR CDR3 used the HTBI primer set with the Qiagen OneStep RT-PCR kit. Most expanded thyroid clonotypes (frequency above 0.001) were also found in blood, which suggests that blood repertoires may mirror thyroid immune responses. Ophthalmopathy was separated from stable hyperthyroidism by a 13 V-J signature model, with over 85% sensitivity and approximately 81% specificity obtained in cross-validation and 80%/75% obtained in testing. During validation, the model predicted progression to ophthalmopathy a median of around 6 months ahead of onset, with roughly 65% sensitivity and roughly 72% specificity. To identify TCR V-J signatures that set the groups apart, the researchers used a discovery cohort of about a hundred patients, made up of approximately 43 with Graves' ophthalmopathy and about 55 with stable Graves' hyperthyroidism. An independent validation cohort of fewer than 20 hyperthyroidism patients and about 16 patients who later progressed to ophthalmopathy tested prospective prediction of ophthalmopathy. The approximately 90 discovery patients were randomly split 7:3 into training and test sets. The study also compared thyroid tissue and blood T-cell repertoires from five or six Graves' hyperthyroidism patients. Once sampling was done, hyperthyroidism patients were given methimazole at a starting dose of 30 mg daily, whereas ophthalmopathy patients were given high-dose intravenous methylprednisolone. Libraries were constructed in a second round of multiplex PCR, after which size selection and purification were performed. The libraries were sequenced on an Illumina HiSeq2000 using paired-end 100 bp reads. SOAPnuke was used to process the raw data, with reads discarded if the reads contained adapters or uncalled bases, had a mean Phred below 15, or lacked an exact constant-primer or identifier match. High-quality paired reads were merged using COPE v1.2.5, and each unique nucleotide sequence was defined as a clonotype. Clonotypes were aligned to IMGT TRBV, TRBD and TRBJ reference segments using MiTCR v1.1. Analysis was restricted to V-J combinations with a frequency above 0.0001, which covered 99% to 99.2% of repertoires. The TCS score was defined as the ratio of F50 (clonal expansion) to E x V (chaos), calculated using BLOSUM62-based TCRdist between CDR3 peptides within each V-J. Welch's t-statistics and random forest reduced several hundred V-J features to fewer than 15, which were used in a naive Bayes classifier (R e1071). No statistical method was used to fix the sample size in advance, and group allocation was not hidden from the investigators. The paper reports TCR Vbeta CDR3 sequencing of roughly 140 peripheral blood samples: under 45 ophthalmopathy, some 80 hyperthyroidism and approximately 17 progressor patients.

This TCR derives from a middle-aged woman with Graves disease. Donor details come from another sample of the same person, matched by shared clones. The sample here was peripheral blood mononuclear cells (PBMCs), taken at new diagnosis, from a patient treated with antithyroid drugs.

This receptor has the CDR3 CASSPSFRGFMNTEAFF. The DNA sequence is given as TGTGCCAGCTCACCATCTTTCCGAGGTTTCATGAACACTGAAGCTTTCTTT. Recombination joined TRBV18 with TRBJ1-1; a confident D gene designation cannot be given. V drops 2 bases and J drops 0 bases, leaving 16 bases in between. According to the germline V gene, CDR1 reads KGHSH and CDR2 reads LQKENI. Including cysteine and phenylalanine, the CDR3 has 17 amino acids. The sequence is cut down to CDR3 DNA, 51 bases in frame from base 1. Reference TRBV18 and TRBJ1-1 proteins supply the regions before and after the CDR3; the full variable domain is: NAGVMQNPRHLVRRRGQEARLRCSPMKGHSHVYWYRQLPEEGLKFMVYLQKENIIDESGMPKERFSAEFPKEGPSILRIQQVVRGDSAAYFCASSPSFRGFMNTEAFFGQGTRLTVV.